Below are 14 T cell receptor beta chains sequenced from a single sample in a study of blood T cell repertoires in COVID-19. Assay used: immunoSEQ multiplex PCR; TCRdb lists only in-frame clones, some missing. The top ten clones hold roughly 13% of a sample with tens of thousands of clones, more than 75% of them seen once. Sequenced sample: peripheral blood. These receptors were taken from a human donor in a cohort sampled during active COVID-19. The donor label of this sample is uncertain.

The chain combines TRBV7-2 with TRBJ2-3; 8 positions agree with TRBD2. The V gene end was trimmed by 0 bases and the J gene end by 7 bases; junction bases not matched to a gene: 12. The CDR3 runs 17 residues. CDR1 is SGHTA, CDR2 FQGNSA, per germline. CDR3 nucleotide sequence: TGTGCCAGCAGCTTAGCTGGGACTAGGGGGAATCCTTATACGCAGTATTTT. Encoded protein: CASSLAGTRGNPYTQYF.

The chain uses TRBV15 and TRBJ2-5; 8 nucleotides line up with TRBD2. The junction had 17 bases not matched to a gene; V was cut back by 10 bases and J by 4 bases. CDR3 length: 16 amino acids. Germline CDR1 and CDR2: LNHNV and YYDKDF (reference sequence). CDR3 DNA: TGTGCCATCCCAAGAGGACTCCGGGGGGGACTAGAGACCCAGTACTTC. Translation gives CAIPRGLRGGLETQYF.

This chain uses TRBV6-1 with TRBJ2-3; the match to TRBD2 covers 10 bases. Trimming at V came to 2 bases and at J to 5 bases, leaving 10 bases not matched to a gene. The CDR3 is 17 residues long. The germline V gene encodes CDR1 MNHNS and CDR2 SASEGT. The CDR3 region has the DNA TGTGCCAGCAGTGAATCGCTTCTAGCGGGGGTAGTAGATACGCAGTATTTT. Its translation is CASSESLLAGVVDTQYF.

This chain connects TRBV5-1 to TRBJ2-2; D might be TRBD2 (6 bases). Germline V gives CDR1 SGHRS, CDR2 YFSETQ. V lost 2 bases and J 7 bases, leaving 12 bases between the germline ends. The CDR3 extends over 14 amino acids. The CDR3 sequence is CASSFKTRDGELFF. In DNA form, the CDR3 reads TGCGCCAGCAGCTTCAAGACTAGGGACGGGGAGCTGTTTTTT.

This clone was found once. The chain couples TRBV5-4 to TRBJ2-7; 8 nucleotides agree with TRBD1. Germline CDR1 and CDR2: SGHNT and YYREEE (reference sequence). Trimming removed 0 bases from V and 6 bases from J; junction bases left unmatched: 8. The CDR3 is 15 amino acids. CDR3 amino acids: CASSLGTGIGREQYF. CDR3 bases: TGTGCCAGCAGCTTGGGGACAGGGATCGGGCGCGAGCAGTACTTC.

This chain uses TRBV7-2 with TRBJ1-2; 7 bases align to TRBD1. The CDR3 spans 14 residues. V dropped 6 bases and J dropped 4; count of bases not matched to a gene: 8. Germline V gene data show CDR1 as SGHTA and CDR2 as FQGNSA. As DNA, the CDR3 is TGTGCCAGCAGTCGGCAGGGGGTACTCTATGGCTACACCTTC. Translated, it gives CASSRQGVLYGYTF.

This chain joins TRBV5-4 and TRBJ2-2; possible D gene TRBD1, 6 bases. Trimming removed 4 bases from V and 3 bases from J, with 22 bases in between. CDR1 SGHNT and CDR2 YYREEE come from the germline V gene (reference sequence). The CDR3 sequence is 18 residues long. The CDR3 loop is CASSQLTQGIRDTGELFF. The CDR3 nucleotides are TGTGCCAGCAGCCAACTAACCCAGGGGATTCGGGACACCGGGGAGCTGTTTTTT. Filled out from reference TRBV5-4 and TRBJ2-2, the complete variable domain reads ETGVTQSPTHLIKTRGQQVTLRCSSQSGHNTVSWYQQALGQGPQFIFQYYREEENGRGNFPPRFSGLQFPNYSSELNVNALELDDSALYLCASSQLTQGIRDTGELFFGEGSRLTVL.

V and J are TRBV5-4 and TRBJ2-5, with D possibly being TRBD2 (6 bases). The germline CDR1 and CDR2 sequences are SGHNT and YYREEE (reference sequence). This CDR3 has 15 amino acids. With 4 bases removed from V and 2 bases from J, the gap between germline ends came to 15 bases. CDR3 nucleotide sequence: TGTGCCAGCAGCCCTGGGACTGGCCCACAAGAGACCCAGTACTTC. Its protein product is CASSPGTGPQETQYF.

V usage is TRBV2 and J usage is TRBJ2-1; D gene ambiguous. V lost 4 bases to trimming and J lost 5 bases, with 12 bases between them. From germline, CDR1 is SNHLY and CDR2 FYNNEI. The CDR3 totals 14 residues. The CDR3 region is CASSAGMFNNEQFF. In nucleotides, the CDR3 is TGTGCCAGCAGTGCAGGAATGTTCAACAATGAGCAGTTCTTC.

V gene TRBV7-2 combines with J gene TRBJ2-1, with D unresolved. This CDR3 region has 15 residues. V lost 5 bases, J lost 7 bases, and 18 bases lay in between. Germline CDR1 reads SGHTA; CDR2 reads FQGNSA. The CDR3 nucleotides read TGTGCCAGCAGCCCCACCCGTCTAGAAGCGAATGAGCAGTTCTTC. It is translated as CASSPTRLEANEQFF.

The chain couples TRBV12-3 or TRBV12-4 to TRBJ2-2; D may be TRBD2 (5 bases). Trimming pared 3 bases from V and 7 bases from J, leaving 9 bases between. CDR3 length: 13 residues. CDR3 in amino acids: CASSLSAGGELFF. The CDR3, as DNA: TGTGCCAGCAGTTTGAGTGCGGGCGGGGAGCTGTTTTTT.

CDR3 sequence reads: CASSLAEGAGYTF. The CDR3 DNA follows: TGTGCCAGCAGCTTGGCCGAGGGAGCTGGCTACACCTTC. The chain couples TRBV5-4 to TRBJ1-2; no definite D call. Germline CDR1 is SGHNT and CDR2 is YYREEE (reference sequence). The ends were cut back, 0 bases at V and 7 bases at J, with 10 bases in the middle. CDR3 length: 13 residues.

This rearrangement joins TRBV30 to TRBJ2-1; 9 positions agree with TRBD1. This CDR3 contains 15 residues. Trimming took 0 bases from V and 5 from J; bases not matched to a gene: 5. Germline V gene sequence: CDR1 GTSNPN, CDR2 SVGIG (reference sequence). CDR3 loop: CAWSVGQGFHNEQFF. DNA for the CDR3: TGTGCCTGGAGTGTAGGACAGGGGTTCCACAATGAGCAGTTCTTC.

This clone was seen only once. CDR3 sequence: CAISFTGDSTDTQYF. CDR3 sequence (DNA): TGTGCCATCAGCTTTACTGGTGATAGCACAGATACGCAGTATTTT. The genes are TRBV10-3 and TRBJ2-3; no clear D. The CDR3 contains 15 residues. Germline lookup yields CDR1 ENHRY and CDR2 SYGVKD. The germline V and J ends were trimmed by 6 bases and 0 bases, with 13 bases remaining between them.